This passage covers 18 T cell receptor beta chains from one sample sequenced in a study of T cell repertoires in cytomegalovirus infection. For these receptors, no antigen is known. In TCRdb, the reads were re-called with MiXCR into one record per CDR3 protein. The table includes some 560,000 distinct CDR3 sequences, approximately 40% detected once. Sequences were derived from cultured PBMCs, sampled from culture after CMV antigen stimulation. The receptors derive from a human donor in good health (CMV status not recorded). Some clones in this sample may be carry-over from other donors' samples.

This clonotype has more than one count but fewer than ten. The J gene is TRBJ2-1, the V gene TRBV4-1, with TRBD2 identical over 8 bases. CDR1 is MGHRA, CDR2 YSYEKL, per germline. This CDR3 is built from 16 residues. J was trimmed by 3 bases and V by 0 bases; bases with no gene match: 4. CDR3 coding DNA: TGCGCCAGCAGCCAAGAAGGAGCGGGAGTCTACAATGAGCAGTTCTTC. Translation: CASSQEGAGVYNEQFF.

The rearrangement links TRBV6-5 to TRBJ2-7; weak D call: TRBD2 (5 bases). The CDR3 contains 13 residues. V dropped 2 bases and J dropped 6 bases, with 11 bases sitting between them. The V gene's germline CDR1 is MNHEY and CDR2 SVGAGI. In nucleotides, the CDR3 is TGTGCCAGCAGTTACACCGACTACGCCGAGCAGTACTTC. Residues: CASSYTDYAEQYF.

J is TRBJ2-7 and V is TRBV19; weak D call: TRBD1 (6 bases). CDR3 length: 12 residues. V was pared by 5 bases and J by 5 bases, with 10 bases between. The germline CDR1 and CDR2 sequences are LNHDA and SQIVND (reference sequence). In DNA form, the CDR3 reads TGTGCCAGTAGTGCAGGGGTCCACGAGCAGTACTTC. Its translation: CASSAGVHEQYF.

J is TRBJ2-7 and V is TRBV2; D is unresolved. The V and J ends lost 4 bases and 3 bases respectively, with 10 bases between them. Germline V gene lookup returns CDR1 SNHLY and CDR2 FYNNEI. CDR3 length equals 13 residues. For the CDR3, the DNA is TGTGCCAGCAGTGCCGGACGGCGCTACGAGCAGTACTTC. The encoded protein is CASSAGRRYEQYF.

The CDR3 region has the DNA TGTGCCAGCAGCTTGAGAGGGTTCTTGGGTGGCTACACCTTC. It specifies CASSLRGFLGGYTF. The gene calls are TRBV5-4 and TRBJ1-2; D gene ambiguous. This CDR3 region has 14 residues. Per germline, CDR1 SGHNT and CDR2 YYREEE (reference sequence). V lost 1 base, J lost 7 bases, and 14 bases lay in between.

The J gene is TRBJ1-1, the V gene TRBV3-1, with a tentative D call TRBD1 (5 bases). Germline-derived CDR1 and CDR2 are LGHDT and YNNKEL (reference sequence). The CDR3 covers 14 residues. Trimming shortened V by 5 bases and J by 5 bases, and 15 bases separated the two germline ends. Here the CDR3 reads CASSDPAGGTEAFF. CDR3 coding DNA: TGTGCCAGCAGCGACCCCGCCGGGGGAACTGAAGCTTTCTTT. Full variable domain (outside the CDR3, taken from reference TRBV3-1 and TRBJ1-1): DTAVSQTPKYLVTQMGNDKSIKCEQNLGHDTMYWYKQDSKKFLKIMFSYNNKELIINETVPNRFSPKSPDKAHLNLHINSLELGDSAVYFCASSDPAGGTEAFFGQGTRLTVV.

The V gene is TRBV7-2, the J gene TRBJ2-3; no definite D call. V was pared by 1 base and J by 2 bases, with 7 bases between. The germline V gene has CDR1 SGHTA and CDR2 FQGNSA. The CDR3 sequence is 14 residues long. Here the CDR3 DNA reads TGTGCCAGCAGCTTAGGAAGCCTCACAGATACGCAGTATTTT. Its protein is CASSLGSLTDTQYF.

This rearrangement joins TRBV28 to TRBJ1-5; D is possibly TRBD1 (5 bases). The CDR3 has 14 amino acids. Germline V lookup: CDR1 MDHEN, CDR2 SYDVKM. V was pared by 0 bases and J by 5 bases, with 8 bases between. The CDR3 sequence is CASSLWGVDQPQHF. In DNA form, the CDR3 reads TGTGCCAGCAGTTTATGGGGGGTGGATCAGCCCCAGCATTTT.

This clonotype came up a few times. The chain employs TRBV6-2 or TRBV6-3 and TRBJ2-1; 7 nucleotides line up with TRBD2. Per germline, CDR1 MNHEY and CDR2 SVGEGT. V was clipped by 5 bases and J by 5 bases; unmatched bases: 6. The CDR3 is 14 amino acids. The CDR3 region has the DNA TGTGCCAGCAGTCCCCGGGACTACAACAATGAGCAGTTCTTC. Its protein product is CASSPRDYNNEQFF.

In this sample, this clonotype turned up a few times. The chain has TRBV12-3 or TRBV12-4 and TRBJ2-4; D is perhaps TRBD1 (5 bases). Trimming cost V 8 bases and J 5 bases, with 16 bases left between them. CDR3 length equals 14 residues. CDR3 coding DNA: TGTGCCAGCCATGATTGGGGCGCCCAAAACATTCAGTACTTC. Amino acid sequence: CASHDWGAQNIQYF.

This clonotype came up a few times. This chain connects TRBV6-2 or TRBV6-3 to TRBJ2-1, with no clear D. Per germline, CDR1 MNHEY and CDR2 SVGEGT. V lost 4 bases to trimming and J lost 0 bases, with 10 bases between them. The CDR3 is 15 residues long. The CDR3, as DNA: TGTGCCAGCAGTTCTACTTTTGTCTCCTACAATGAGCAGTTCTTC. Translation gives CASSSTFVSYNEQFF.

The J gene is TRBJ2-5, the V gene TRBV12-3 or TRBV12-4; D is undetermined. V was cut by 7 bases and J by 6 bases, with 15 bases left in between. This CDR3 is 13 amino acids long. The CDR3 here is CASIRSGAKTQYF. The CDR3 nucleotides read TGTGCCAGCATCAGAAGTGGAGCAAAGACCCAGTACTTC.

This clonotype has only a few counts. This chain links TRBV10-1 with TRBJ2-1; the D gene could be TRBD1 or TRBD2 (5 bases each). CDR1 is WNHNN, CDR2 SYGVQD, per germline (reference sequence). The CDR3 contains 14 residues. V was clipped by 6 bases and J by 8 bases, with 17 bases between them. This CDR3 is CASSGRGGGDEQFF. As DNA, the CDR3 is TGCGCCAGCAGCGGCCGAGGTGGGGGAGATGAGCAGTTCTTC.

This clonotype was seen many times. This rearrangement joins TRBV6-1 to TRBJ1-5, with D possibly TRBD1 on 5 matching bases. The CDR3 extends over 12 amino acids. Germline lookup yields CDR1 MNHNS and CDR2 SASEGT. Trimming removed 6 bases from V and 2 bases from J, with 5 bases in between. CDR3 loop: CASRQGNQPQHF. Here the CDR3 DNA reads TGTGCCAGCAGACAGGGCAATCAGCCCCAGCATTTT.

The V gene is TRBV6-6, the J gene TRBJ2-7; 12 positions match TRBD2. Germline V gene lookup returns CDR1 MNHNY and CDR2 SVGAGI (reference sequence). The CDR3 length is 12 residues. The J segment lost 12 bases and the V segment lost 8 bases, leaving 8 bases of the junction unmatched. The CDR3 DNA reads as TGTGCCAGCTGGACTAGCGGGGCAATAGGGTACTTC. It is translated as CASWTSGAIGYF.

This clonotype occurred a few times. V usage is TRBV19 and J usage is TRBJ2-7, with TRBD1 matching 7 bases. Germline lookup yields CDR1 LNHDA and CDR2 SQIVND (reference sequence). The CDR3 contains 14 residues. After removal of 5 bases from V and 3 bases from J, the junction contained 7 bases not matched to a gene. Written as DNA, the CDR3 is TGTGCCAGTAGTTCTTCGACAGGGAACTACGAGCAGTACTTC. Amino acids: CASSSSTGNYEQYF.

This clonotype was counted at least ten times. This chain connects TRBV11-2 to TRBJ2-1, with D unresolved. Per the germline V gene, CDR1 is SGHAT and CDR2 is FQNNGV. Deletions cut 3 bases from V and 7 bases from J, with 4 bases between. The CDR3 extends over 11 amino acids. As DNA, the CDR3 is TGTGCCAGCAGCTTCCTTAATGAGCAGTTCTTC. Translating it yields CASSFLNEQFF.

This sequence joins TRBV5-4 and TRBJ2-7, with D perhaps being TRBD1 or TRBD2 (5 bases each). Between the trimmed V and J ends, which lost 4 bases and 5 bases, there was a span of 19 bases. CDR1 SGHNT and CDR2 YYREEE come from the germline V gene (reference sequence). The CDR3 sequence is 15 residues long. CDR3 sequence: CASSLSGTDEDEQYF. As DNA, the CDR3 is TGTGCCAGCAGCCTTTCCGGGACGGATGAGGACGAGCAGTACTTC. Using reference TRBV5-4 and TRBJ2-7 for the parts outside the CDR3, the full variable domain is ETGVTQSPTHLIKTRGQQVTLRCSSQSGHNTVSWYQQALGQGPQFIFQYYREEENGRGNFPPRFSGLQFPNYSSELNVNALELDDSALYLCASSLSGTDEDEQYFGPGTRLTVT.